Below, 17 T cell receptor beta chains from the same sample are listed, as sequenced in a study of shared clonotypes between healthy human individuals. Only in-frame clones appear in the TCRdb table, and some are missing; sequencing was by immunoSEQ multiplex PCR. The profile shows under 1,900,000 clones, about 98.5% of them singletons. Input material: naive CD4+ T cells sorted from blood. The subset is: CD45RA+ positively selected. These receptors were taken from a man aged 25 to 40 in good health.

The rearrangement uses TRBV19 and TRBJ2-7, with D perhaps matching TRBD1 (6 bases). Germline values: CDR1 LNHDA, CDR2 SQIVND (reference sequence). The ends were cut back, 2 bases at V and 2 bases at J, with 13 bases in the middle. The CDR3 extends over 15 amino acids. The CDR3 nucleotides are TGTGCCAGTAGTATAATAGGACAGAAACCCTACGAGCAGTACTTC. Its protein is CASSIIGQKPYEQYF.

The sample holds one count of this clone. This chain connects TRBV4-3 to TRBJ2-1, with TRBD1 as a possible D gene (6 bases). Germline V gene sequence: CDR1 LGHNA, CDR2 YSLEER. V was cut by 8 bases and J by 7 bases, with 15 bases left in between. The CDR3 has 13 residues. DNA of the CDR3: TGCGCCAGCGCCCAGACAGGACCAAATGAGCAGTTCTTC. Its protein product is CASAQTGPNEQFF.

A note on this clone: The same CDR3 can be traced to other DNA sequences in this sample. This rearrangement joins TRBV5-1 to TRBJ1-3; D unclear. Between the trimmed V and J ends, which lost 4 bases and 1 base, there was a span of 6 bases. CDR1 is SGHRS and CDR2 is YFSETQ in the germline V gene. The CDR3 has 13 residues. The chain's CDR3 is CASSLGSGNTIYF. CDR3 in DNA: TGCGCCAGCAGCCTCGGTTCTGGAAACACCATATATTTT.

This clone was detected only once. The chain uses TRBV14 and TRBJ2-7; no clear D gene. The V gene lost 6 bases and the J gene lost 4 bases, with 7 bases spanning the gap. This CDR3 is 11 amino acids long. Germline V gene lookup returns CDR1 SGHDN and CDR2 FVKESK. CDR3 bases: TGTGCCAGCAGTGCCAGATACGAGCAGTACTTC. Translating gives CASSARYEQYF. The full variable domain, in which reference TRBV14 and TRBJ2-7 provide the parts outside the CDR3, is EAGVTQFPSHSVIEKGQTVTLRCDPISGHDNLYWYRRVMGKEIKFLLHFVKESKQDESGMPNNRFLAERTGGTYSTLKVQPAELEDSGVYFCASSARYEQYFGPGTRLTVT.

The chain is built from TRBV5-1 and TRBJ2-5, with 7 bases that match TRBD1. J was trimmed by 5 bases and V by 4 bases; bases with no gene match: 5. The length of the CDR3 is 13 residues. Germline V gives CDR1 SGHRS, CDR2 YFSETQ. The CDR3 nucleotides are TGCGCCAGCAGCGACAGGGTAGAGGAGACCCAGTACTTC. Translated, it gives CASSDRVEETQYF.

The CDR3: CASSPPFGGRAVAKNIQYF. CDR3 DNA sequence: TGTGCCAGCTCACCGCCGTTTGGCGGGAGGGCCGTCGCCAAAAACATTCAGTACTTC. The V gene is TRBV18, the J gene TRBJ2-4; TRBD2 agrees at 9 bases. The V gene's germline CDR1 is KGHSH and CDR2 LQKENI. The CDR3 has 19 residues. The V segment lost 3 bases and the J segment 1 base; nucleotides outside the gene matches: 13.

The V call is TRBV2, the J call TRBJ2-7; D remains ambiguous. The CDR3 is 13 amino acids. Trimming took off 1 base at V and 6 bases at J, with 10 bases between the two ends. CDR1 is SNHLY and CDR2 is FYNNEI in the germline V gene. The DNA for the CDR3 is TGTGCCAGCAGTGAAGAGGGTCCTGGCGAGCAGTACTTC. Protein product: CASSEEGPGEQYF.

The V gene is TRBV6-1, the J gene TRBJ2-1, with 7 bases lining up with TRBD2. V lost 8 bases, J lost 6 bases, and 13 bases stayed unmatched. This CDR3 contains 15 residues. Germline V gene data show CDR1 as MNHNS and CDR2 as SASEGT. CDR3: CASAPVGASGNEQFF. DNA of the CDR3: TGTGCCAGCGCCCCGGTCGGAGCTAGCGGCAATGAGCAGTTCTTC.

This chain joins TRBV5-1 and TRBJ2-3; D possibly corresponds to TRBD1 (6 bases). Trimming removed 6 bases from V and 4 bases from J, with 15 bases in between. The germline V gene encodes CDR1 SGHRS and CDR2 YFSETQ. The CDR3 has 14 amino acids. The DNA for the CDR3 is TGCGCCAGCATGGCGGCAGGGGCTGCAGATACGCAGTATTTT. It translates to CASMAAGAADTQYF.

The V call is TRBV5-1, the J call TRBJ2-3; 8 bases fit TRBD2. V shed 4 bases and J 2 bases; nucleotides not matched to a gene: 15. The CDR3 is 18 amino acids. Germline V gene sequence: CDR1 SGHRS, CDR2 YFSETQ. The CDR3 nucleotides are TGCGCCAGCAGCGTCCAAGCGGGAGCCTACCTTATCACAGATACGCAGTATTTT. Residues: CASSVQAGAYLITDTQYF.

The CDR3 reads CASSPLADSNQPQHF. CDR3 nucleotides: TGTGCCAGCAGTCCCTTAGCGGATAGCAATCAGCCCCAGCATTTT. The V gene is TRBV28, the J gene TRBJ1-5; no clear D gene. CDR1 and CDR2 (germline): MDHEN, SYDVKM. V was trimmed by 5 bases and J by 0 bases, leaving 11 bases between them. The CDR3 covers 15 residues.

This clone was counted once. The chain uses TRBV11-2 and TRBJ1-2; 9 nucleotides line up with TRBD1. V lost 0 bases to trimming and J lost 0 bases; unmatched junction nucleotides: 14. CDR1 is SGHAT, CDR2 FQNNGV, per germline. The CDR3 loop spans 20 amino acids. CDR3 residues: CASSLDLPSGTGITNYGYTF. CDR3 DNA: TGTGCCAGCAGCTTAGATCTCCCCTCCGGGACAGGGATAACTAACTATGGCTACACCTTC.

This sequence joins TRBV5-4 and TRBJ2-3; 12 positions agree with TRBD2. V lost 1 base and J lost 4; bases outside the gene matches: 13. The germline V gene encodes CDR1 SGHNT and CDR2 YYREEE (reference sequence). This CDR3 is 19 amino acids long. This CDR3 reads CASSLSTLSLAGGADTQYF. The DNA of the CDR3 is TGTGCCAGCAGCTTGTCTACTTTGTCCCTAGCGGGAGGGGCAGATACGCAGTATTTT. Variable domain in full (rest from reference TRBV5-4 and TRBJ2-3): ETGVTQSPTHLIKTRGQQVTLRCSSQSGHNTVSWYQQALGQGPQFIFQYYREEENGRGNFPPRFSGLQFPNYSSELNVNALELDDSALYLCASSLSTLSLAGGADTQYFGPGTRLTVL.

This chain uses TRBV18 with TRBJ1-4, with D maybe TRBD1 (5 bases). The CDR3 sequence is 15 residues long. Trimming took 1 base from V and 7 from J, leaving 13 bases between them. CDR1 is KGHSH, CDR2 LQKENI, per germline. The CDR3 sequence: CASSPLFGTSEKLFF. The DNA of the CDR3 is TGTGCCAGCTCACCACTCTTTGGGACGAGTGAAAAACTGTTTTTT.

This clone has a single count. J is TRBJ2-7 and V is TRBV4-2; TRBD1 matches 12 bases. V gave up 3 bases and J gave up 3 bases; unmatched junction bases: 9. The germline gives CDR1 LGHNA, CDR2 YNFKEQ. CDR3 length: 17 residues. In nucleotides, the CDR3 is TGTGCCAGCAGCCACGGCGACGGGACAGGGGGCATCTACGAGCAGTACTTC. Amino acid sequence: CASSHGDGTGGIYEQYF.

This sequence joins TRBV18 and TRBJ2-3, with TRBD1 matching over 10 bases. The length of the CDR3 is 17 residues. Trimming took 3 bases from V and 3 from J; bases not matched to a gene: 9. Germline V CDR1 and CDR2: KGHSH, LQKENI. The CDR3 here is CASSPLRQGALTDTQYF. The DNA for the CDR3 is TGTGCCAGCTCACCCCTCCGACAGGGGGCGTTGACAGATACGCAGTATTTT.

The V call is TRBV10-1, the J call TRBJ1-1, with unresolved D. This CDR3 region has 14 residues. Germline lookup yields CDR1 WNHNN and CDR2 SYGVQD (reference sequence). With 2 bases removed from V and 4 bases from J, the gap between germline ends came to 11 bases. The CDR3 DNA sequence: TGCGCCAGCAGTGAGAAGCGGGGTGCCACTGAAGCTTTCTTT. Amino acids: CASSEKRGATEAFF.